The next 27 T cell receptor beta chains were all read from a single sample in a study of T cell responses to AZD1222 COVID-19 vaccine. The method was immunoSEQ multiplex PCR; TCRdb's version includes in-frame clones alone and lacks a portion of them. The profile shows around 150,000 clones, roughly 94% of them singletons. The specimen was peripheral blood, collected on day 0 of AZD1222 vaccination. These receptors were obtained from an adult in good health.

The sample holds one count of this clone. Written as DNA, the CDR3 is TGCGCCAGCAGCACCAACCCGGGACAGGGACAGACCCAGTACTTC. It codes for CASSTNPGQGQTQYF. The V gene is TRBV4-1, the J gene TRBJ2-5; 9 bases match TRBD1. Trimming at V came to 5 bases and at J to 6 bases, leaving 10 bases not matched to a gene. Per the germline V gene, CDR1 is MGHRA and CDR2 is YSYEKL. CDR3 size: 15 residues.

This chain joins TRBV30 and TRBJ2-7; 10 bases align to TRBD2. J gave up 7 bases and V 5 bases, and 8 bases lay outside the gene matches. The CDR3 is 13 residues long. Germline lookup yields CDR1 GTSNPN and CDR2 SVGIG (reference sequence). The CDR3 coding sequence is TGTGCCTGGGACTCAGGACTAGCGGAGGAGCAGTACGTC. Amino acid sequence: CAWDSGLAEEQYV.

The V and J genes are TRBV2 and TRBJ2-1, with TRBD2 identical over 10 bases. Germline values: CDR1 SNHLY, CDR2 FYNNEI. J was trimmed by 6 bases and V by 5 bases; bases with no gene match: 7. The CDR3 sequence is 15 residues long. CDR3 loop: CASSLGAGGPNEQFF. The CDR3 DNA is TGTGCCAGCAGTTTGGGAGCGGGAGGGCCCAATGAGCAGTTCTTC.

The V call is TRBV14, the J call TRBJ2-1; D is undetermined. CDR1 SGHDN and CDR2 FVKESK come from the germline V gene. The CDR3 extends over 13 amino acids. Trimming took off 1 base at V and 8 bases at J, with 9 bases between the two ends. The CDR3 region is CASSQVDSDEQFF. CDR3 sequence (DNA): TGTGCCAGCAGCCAAGTCGATAGTGATGAGCAGTTCTTC.

This sequence joins TRBV6-5 and TRBJ1-5, with TRBD1 as a possible D gene (6 bases). Germline lookup yields CDR1 MNHEY and CDR2 SVGAGI. V was trimmed by 7 bases and J by 1 base, leaving 14 bases between them. The CDR3 consists of 15 residues. CDR3 in DNA: TGTGCCAGCACCAAAGGGGGGGGGAGCAATCAGCCCCAGCATTTT. Translating gives CASTKGGGSNQPQHF.

The V and J genes are TRBV23-1 and TRBJ2-7, with D possibly TRBD1 on 5 matching bases. TRBV23-1 has ORF status, its function being uncertain. The ends were cut back, 1 base at V and 0 bases at J, with 10 bases in the middle. There are 15 residues in the CDR3. CDR3 coding DNA: TGCGCCAGCAGTCAATATAAGGGGCGCTCCTACGAGCAGTACGTC. Translating it yields CASSQYKGRSYEQYV.

The V and J genes are TRBV3-1 (or the pseudogene TRBV3-2) and TRBJ1-2, with a possible D match to TRBD1 (5 bases). V shed 4 bases and J shed 8 bases, with 17 bases lying between them. This CDR3 has 14 residues. Germline V gives CDR1 LGHDT, CDR2 YNNKEL (reference sequence). CDR3 sequence: CASSRRAREGGYTF. The CDR3 DNA sequence: TGTGCCAGCAGCCGACGGGCCAGGGAGGGAGGCTACACCTTC.

The V gene is TRBV20-1, the J gene TRBJ2-5, with D unclear. V lost 6 bases to trimming and J lost 1 base, with 3 bases between them. This CDR3 spans 10 amino acids. The V gene's germline CDR1 is DFQATT and CDR2 SNEGSKA (reference sequence). CDR3 residues: CSAIQETQYF. DNA for the CDR3: TGCAGTGCCATCCAAGAGACCCAGTACTTC.

V usage is TRBV19 and J usage is TRBJ1-6; D is perhaps TRBD1 (6 bases). Trimming cost V 6 bases and J 0 bases, with 18 bases left between them. Germline loops: CDR1 LNHDA, CDR2 SQIVND (reference sequence). The CDR3 totals 18 residues. Here the CDR3 reads CASSPSWGRSSYNSPLHF. The CDR3 DNA sequence: TGTGCCAGTAGCCCTAGCTGGGGGCGAAGCTCCTATAATTCACCCCTCCACTTT. The full variable domain, with the rest looked up from reference TRBV19 and TRBJ1-6, is DGGITQSPKYLFRKEGQNVTLSCEQNLNHDAMYWYRQDPGQGLRLIYYSQIVNDFQKGDIAEGYSVSREKKESFPLTVTSAQKNPTAFYLCASSPSWGRSSYNSPLHFGNGTRLTVT.

The chain combines TRBV11-2 with TRBJ2-5; 9 nucleotides match TRBD1. The CDR3 is made up of 16 amino acids. CDR1 and CDR2 (germline): SGHAT, FQNNGV. Unmatched junction bases numbered 7, after V lost 1 base and J lost 4 bases. The CDR3 nucleotides read TGTGCCAGCAGCTTAGTTCCGGGACAGGGACTAGAGACCCAGTACTTC. Translated, it gives CASSLVPGQGLETQYF.

V is TRBV6-2 or TRBV6-3 and J is TRBJ1-5; tentative D call: TRBD1 (6 bases). CDR1 is MNHEY and CDR2 is SVGEGT in the germline V gene. The CDR3 extends over 15 amino acids. The V and J ends lost 1 base and 5 bases respectively, with 12 bases between them. The CDR3 coding sequence is TGTGCCAGCAGTTACTTTTCAGGGGTGGATCAGCCCCAGCATTTT. Translated: CASSYFSGVDQPQHF.

This chain joins TRBV5-1 and TRBJ1-6; 9 bases agree with TRBD1. Germline V gene sequence: CDR1 SGHRS, CDR2 YFSETQ. CDR3 length: 16 amino acids. J was trimmed by 9 bases and V by 4 bases; bases with no gene match: 11. Here the CDR3 reads CASSPYHPGQGSPLHF. CDR3 DNA sequence: TGCGCCAGCAGCCCCTACCACCCGGGACAGGGTTCACCCCTCCACTTT.

The V gene is TRBV11-2, the J gene TRBJ2-2, with D maybe TRBD1 (6 bases). V was clipped by 6 bases and J by 1 base, with 15 bases between them. Germline CDR1 is SGHAT and CDR2 is FQNNGV. The CDR3 is 16 amino acids. CDR3 sequence: CASRSTTGMNTGELFF. The CDR3 bases are TGTGCCAGCAGATCGACCACAGGGATGAACACCGGGGAGCTGTTTTTT. Based on the CDR3 plus reference TRBV11-2 and TRBJ2-2, the full variable domain is EAGVAQSPRYKIIEKRQSVAFWCNPISGHATLYWYQQILGQGPKLLIQFQNNGVVDDSQLPKDRFSAERLKGVDSTLKIQPAKLEDSAVYLCASRSTTGMNTGELFFGEGSRLTVL.

This clone was counted a single time. The chain is built from TRBV18 and TRBJ2-2, with 9 bases lining up with TRBD1. Trimming at V came to 0 bases and at J to 2 bases, leaving 1 base not matched to a gene. The germline CDR1 and CDR2 sequences are KGHSH and LQKENI. The CDR3 loop spans 16 amino acids. CDR3 in amino acids: CASSPPTGGNTGELFF. The CDR3, as DNA: TGTGCCAGCTCACCACCGACAGGGGGTAACACCGGGGAGCTGTTTTTT.

This clone was observed a single time. This chain uses TRBV6-1 with TRBJ2-6; no clear D gene. The CDR3 has 17 residues. Germline values: CDR1 MNHNS, CDR2 SASEGT. Trimming left V 4 bases short and J 0 bases short, with 13 bases between. The CDR3 DNA is TGTGCCAGCAGTGCATTAAGAGGCCTCTCTGGGGCCAACGTCCTGACTTTC. Amino acids: CASSALRGLSGANVLTF.

Concerning this clone: Germline is not matched at one junction end, which may reflect a read error. The chain has TRBV28 and TRBJ1-4; D not certain. Looked up from germline, CDR1 is MDHEN and CDR2 is SYDVKM. CDR3 length: 14 amino acids. In DNA form, the CDR3 reads TGTGCCAGCACTTTACAGAAAACTAATGAAAAACTGTTTTTT. This encodes CASTLQKTNEKLFF.

By frequency in the sample, this clone is medium-sized (0.01 to 0.1%). The V gene is TRBV28, the J gene TRBJ2-1, with unresolved D. The V end was cut by 3 bases, the J end by 0 bases, with 9 bases between. This CDR3 region has 15 residues. CDR1 and CDR2 (germline): MDHEN, SYDVKM. The CDR3 DNA sequence: TGTGCCAGCAGTTTTTTCGCTAGCTCCTACAATGAGCAGTTCTTC. It yields the protein CASSFFASSYNEQFF.

V is TRBV7-2 and J is TRBJ2-5; TRBD1 aligns across 8 bases. The CDR3 runs 13 residues. J lost 5 bases, V lost 5 bases, and 4 bases had no gene match. Germline V lookup: CDR1 SGHTA, CDR2 FQGNSA. The CDR3 DNA reads as TGTGCCAGCAGCCCAGGGGGCGGGGAGACCCAGTACTTC. It codes for CASSPGGGETQYF.

This clone was detected once. The J gene is TRBJ1-6, the V gene TRBV5-6, with D tentatively TRBD1 (5 bases). This CDR3 has 15 residues. The V end lost 2 bases, the J end lost 8 bases, and 14 bases lay between the germline ends. Germline lookup yields CDR1 SGHDT and CDR2 YYEEEE. This CDR3 is CASSFLRQIDSPLHF. The CDR3 DNA sequence: TGTGCCAGCAGCTTTTTAAGACAGATCGATTCACCCCTCCACTTT.

The chain uses TRBV27 and TRBJ1-5; D is unresolved. V was pared by 5 bases and J by 2 bases, with 10 bases between. Germline CDR1 MNHEY, CDR2 SMNVEV (reference sequence). CDR3 length: 14 residues. Here the CDR3 DNA reads TGTGCCAGCAGTCCTCTTCAGGGCAATCAGCCCCAGCATTTT. This encodes CASSPLQGNQPQHF.

The genes are TRBV19 and TRBJ2-1; D possibly corresponds to TRBD2 (6 bases). Looked up from germline, CDR1 is LNHDA and CDR2 is SQIVND (reference sequence). The CDR3 consists of 14 residues. Trimming removed 6 bases from V and 5 bases from J, with 14 bases in between. The CDR3 DNA reads as TGTGCCAGTAGATACAGCAGGACTAACAATGAGCAGTTCTTC. Translated, it gives CASRYSRTNNEQFF.

This chain's CDR3 is CANLGQGATGANVLTF. The CDR3 nucleotides read TGTGCCAACCTAGGACAGGGGGCTACTGGGGCCAACGTCCTGACTTTC. The rearrangement links TRBV7-9 to TRBJ2-6, with 11 bases identical to TRBD1. CDR1 SEHNR and CDR2 FQNEAQ come from the germline V gene (reference sequence). This CDR3 has 16 residues. The V segment lost 10 bases and the J segment 2 bases; nucleotides outside the gene matches: 7. The full variable domain, its missing parts supplied by reference TRBV7-9 and TRBJ2-6, is DTGVSQNPRHKITKRGQNVTFRCDPISEHNRLYWYRQTLGQGPEFLTYFQNEAQLEKSRLLSDRFSAERPKGSFSTLEIQRTEQGDSAMYLCANLGQGATGANVLTFGAGSRLTVL.

V is TRBV7-2 and J is TRBJ2-5, with 11 bases aligning to TRBD2. J lost 2 bases, V lost 3 bases, and 5 bases had no gene match. Germline CDR1 reads SGHTA; CDR2 reads FQGNSA. This CDR3 is 16 amino acids long. The CDR3 region has the DNA TGTGCCAGCAGCTTGGGGACTAGCGGAGGGCAAGAGACCCAGTACTTC. The encoded protein is CASSLGTSGGQETQYF.

The chain carries TRBV5-4 and TRBJ1-1; no clear D gene. Germline CDR1 reads SGHNT; CDR2 reads YYREEE (reference sequence). Trimming took 2 bases from V and 2 from J, leaving 13 bases between them. This CDR3 is built from 15 residues. The CDR3 DNA reads as TGTGCCAGCAGCTTCTCTACAGTCAGTAACACTGAAGCTTTCTTT. Residues: CASSFSTVSNTEAFF.

The chain links TRBV19 to TRBJ1-2; D not resolved. The germline V gene encodes CDR1 LNHDA and CDR2 SQIVND (reference sequence). V gave up 5 bases and J gave up 0 bases, with 16 bases separating them. This CDR3 is built from 16 residues. The CDR3 bases are TGTGCCAGTAGTCCGCCCCAAGCCCAAGCTAACTATGGCTACACCTTC. Translation gives CASSPPQAQANYGYTF.

This chain uses TRBV6-6 with TRBJ1-5; 9 bases are shared with TRBD1. Trimming at V came to 5 bases and at J to 0 bases, leaving 11 bases not matched to a gene. CDR1 is MNHNY, CDR2 SVGAGI, per germline (reference sequence). There are 18 residues in the CDR3. CDR3 loop: CASSPRGDRAYSNQPQHF. The CDR3 DNA reads TGTGCCAGCAGTCCCCGCGGGGACAGGGCCTATAGCAATCAGCCCCAGCATTTT.

The chain couples TRBV18 to TRBJ2-5; D is undetermined. The length of the CDR3 is 17 residues. V was trimmed by 2 bases and J by 5 bases, leaving 21 bases between them. Per germline, CDR1 KGHSH and CDR2 LQKENI. CDR3 protein: CASSPDVTWSTVETQYF. CDR3 DNA: TGTGCCAGCTCACCAGACGTCACCTGGTCTACTGTGGAGACCCAGTACTTC.